This entry features one TCR beta chain sequence. The sample is drawn from a study of blood T cells in healthy people across ages. Every sample had a minimum of 6.5 million PBMCs isolated. Primed by a sample-barcoded 5' primer and a J-beta primer mix, a second PCR proceeded for about 6 to 11 cycles. One entry per CDR3 protein results from TCRdb running MiXCR on the 5' RACE reads. The sample lists 780,000 or so distinct CDR3 sequences, around a quarter occurring once. This CDR3 has 11 residues. Trimming at V came to 6 bases and at J to 8 bases, leaving 1 base not matched to a gene. Per the germline V gene, CDR1 is ENHRY and CDR2 is SYGVKD. These same data were also listed under a study on T cells of mothers and their children.

This TCR was recovered from a boy aged 5-17 years in good health. The source material was blood. V gene TRBV10-3 combines with J gene TRBJ2-1; 7 positions agree with TRBD1. The CDR3 coding sequence is TGTGCCATCAGGGGGACAGATGAGCAGTTCTTC. It yields the protein CAIRGTDEQFF.